This paragraph reports one T cell receptor beta chain. Its antigen remains unknown. Germline CDR1 reads SGHAT; CDR2 reads FQNNGV. The V and J ends lost 5 bases and 9 bases respectively, with 8 bases between them. The length of the CDR3 is 11 residues. The data belong to a study of T cell responses to AZD1222 COVID-19 vaccine. The study, taken as a whole, reports: An increase in Spike-specific TCR breadth and depth was observed after two AZD1222 doses.

This table comes from immunoSEQ multiplex PCR, and its TCRdb copy is limited to in-frame clones, with some not included. The sample records tens of thousands of clones, 85% to 95% being singletons. This specimen consisted of peripheral blood, obtained 28 days after the second AZD1222 dose. The origin of this receptor is an adult who received the AZD1222 COVID-19 vaccine. The rearrangement links TRBV11-2 to TRBJ2-1; D could derive from TRBD1 or TRBD2 (5 bases each). The CDR3 loop reads CASSEGSEQFF. The CDR3 DNA is TGTGCCAGCAGCGAGGGGAGTGAGCAGTTCTTC.